The next 14 T cell receptor beta chains were all read from a single sample in a study of a mutant IDH1 vaccine in newly diagnosed glioma. Time point given: week 35, safety follow-up. Every vaccine dose comprised 300 ug of mutant IDH1 20-mer peptide plus topical imiquimod. No antigens are known for them. Data came from immunoSEQ multiplex PCR; TCRdb stores just in-frame clones and leaves some out. The repertoire holds 45,000 to 55,000 clones, around four fifths seen once, with roughly 6.8% in the top ten. The sample was PBMCs, taken from a glioma patient whose treatment included an IDH1 peptide vaccine. These receptors came from a man in his forties or fifties with glioma.

This clone has more than one count but fewer than ten. The rearrangement joins TRBV6-1 to TRBJ1-1; 7 bases agree with TRBD1. The CDR3 runs to 13 residues. The junction had 10 bases not matched to a gene; V was cut back by 4 bases and J by 11 bases. CDR1 is MNHNS, CDR2 SASEGT, per germline. CDR3 DNA: TGTGCCAGCAGTGGGGACAGCCCCTATGGGGCTTTCTTT. Encoded protein: CASSGDSPYGAFF.

This sequence joins TRBV19 and TRBJ2-5; D might be TRBD2 (5 bases). Germline CDR1 is LNHDA and CDR2 is SQIVND (reference sequence). Trimming took 6 bases from V and 2 from J, leaving 13 bases between them. The CDR3 totals 14 residues. CDR3 in DNA: TGTGCCAGTAGGGCGGGTTACGGGCAAGAGACCCAGTACTTC. It is translated as CASRAGYGQETQYF.

The table lists this clone with a count of one. This chain links TRBV6-5 with TRBJ2-5; tentatively, D is TRBD1 or TRBD2 (5 bases each). This CDR3 is built from 15 residues. With 1 base removed from V and 3 bases from J, the gap between germline ends came to 12 bases. Per the germline V gene, CDR1 is MNHEY and CDR2 is SVGAGI. CDR3 amino acids: CASSYLPGPEETQYF. The CDR3 nucleotides are TGTGCCAGCAGTTACTTGCCGGGACCTGAAGAGACCCAGTACTTC.

This clone was found a few times. This chain joins TRBV19 and TRBJ1-5; D is ambiguous. The CDR3 sequence is 12 residues long. V shed 9 bases and J shed 7 bases, with 13 bases lying between them. In germline, CDR1 is LNHDA, CDR2 SQIVND (reference sequence). The chain's CDR3 is CASTHIGQPQHF. In DNA form, the CDR3 reads TGTGCCAGCACCCATATTGGCCAGCCCCAGCATTTT.

J is TRBJ2-7 and V is TRBV29-1; tentative D call: TRBD1 (5 bases). Germline V gene sequence: CDR1 SQVTM, CDR2 ANQGSEA. The CDR3 is made up of 14 amino acids. V lost 5 bases and J 0 bases, leaving 14 bases between the germline ends. CDR3 protein: CSVLVDSRSYEQYF. Written as DNA, the CDR3 is TGCAGCGTTTTGGTAGACAGCCGCTCCTACGAGCAGTACTTC.

The chain combines TRBV5-8 with TRBJ2-5; D call uncertain. This CDR3 is 13 amino acids long. Trimming removed 2 bases at V and 5 bases at J, with 10 bases between. Germline assignment: CDR1 SGHTS and CDR2 YDEGEE. For the CDR3, the DNA is TGTGCCAGCAGCTTTTTGTCGTGGGAGACCCAGTACTTC. Protein: CASSFLSWETQYF.

The chain couples TRBV9 to TRBJ1-2; no clear D. Germline CDR1 and CDR2: SGDLS and YYNGEE. This CDR3 is built from 11 residues. V lost 3 bases and J 8 bases, leaving 8 bases between the germline ends. The CDR3 is CASSALGGYTF. As DNA, the CDR3 is TGTGCCAGCAGCGCCTTGGGGGGCTACACCTTC.

This chain joins TRBV6-1 and TRBJ1-5; D uncertain. Trimming pared 2 bases from V and 6 bases from J, leaving 11 bases between. The germline V gene has CDR1 MNHNS and CDR2 SASEGT. The CDR3 runs to 14 residues. CDR3 in DNA: TGTGCCAGCAGTGAAACGGGAGTAGGTCAGCCCCAGCATTTT. As protein: CASSETGVGQPQHF.

The chain is built from TRBV7-2 and TRBJ2-5; D is ambiguous. Germline V gene sequence: CDR1 SGHTA, CDR2 FQGNSA. The V and J ends lost 5 bases and 7 bases respectively, with 14 bases between them. The CDR3 contains 13 residues. The DNA of the CDR3 is TGTGCCAGCAGCCCTACGACCTTAGGGACCCAGTACTTC. Its translation: CASSPTTLGTQYF.

The sample holds a few counts of this clone. The CDR3 DNA follows: TGTGCCAGCAGCCAAGGGGAAGTCACCGGGGAGCTGTTTTTT. Encoded protein: CASSQGEVTGELFF. This chain connects TRBV4-2 to TRBJ2-2; D call uncertain. Germline CDR1 LGHNA, CDR2 YNFKEQ. This CDR3 contains 14 residues. V lost 1 base to trimming and J lost 4 bases, with 7 bases between them.

V gene TRBV6-6 combines with J gene TRBJ1-6, with D hard to call. The CDR3 covers 12 residues. Germline values: CDR1 MNHNY, CDR2 SVGAGI (reference sequence). With 6 bases removed from V and 7 bases from J, the gap between germline ends came to 7 bases. For the CDR3, the DNA is TGTGCCAGCAGAATGCTGAATTCACCCCTCCACTTT. Protein product: CASRMLNSPLHF.

This chain joins TRBV30 and TRBJ2-7; 14 bases line up with TRBD2. V shed 3 bases and J 4 bases; nucleotides not matched to a gene: 14. The germline V gene encodes CDR1 GTSNPN and CDR2 SVGIG (reference sequence). The CDR3 runs to 18 residues. The CDR3, as DNA: TGTGCCTGGAGGCTATGGACTAGCGGGGGGCGCACTCGGTACGAGCAGTACTTC. This sequence encodes CAWRLWTSGGRTRYEQYF.

This chain links TRBV29-1 with TRBJ1-4, with D possibly TRBD1 on 5 matching bases. The CDR3 has 15 residues. V was clipped by 3 bases and J by 0 bases, with 11 bases between them. Looked up from germline, CDR1 is SQVTM and CDR2 is ANQGSEA. The DNA for the CDR3 is TGCAGCGTTGAGGGGCTGGGTGCAACTAATGAAAAACTGTTTTTT. Residues: CSVEGLGATNEKLFF. Full variable domain (rest looked up from reference TRBV29-1 and TRBJ1-4): SAVISQKPSRDICQRGTSLTIQCQVDSQVTMMFWYRQQPGQSLTLIATANQGSEATYESGFVIDKFPISRPNLTFSTLTVSNMSPEDSSIYLCSVEGLGATNEKLFFGSGTQLSVL.

This clone appeared a few times. This rearrangement joins TRBV7-9 to TRBJ2-6, with 7 bases matching TRBD1. CDR1 is SEHNR and CDR2 is FQNEAQ in the germline V gene (reference sequence). The CDR3 is made up of 19 amino acids. V shed 2 bases, J shed 0 bases, and the junction held 10 bases outside the gene matches. The CDR3 here is CASSLSFVRGNSGANVLTF. The CDR3 DNA sequence: TGTGCCAGCAGCTTAAGCTTCGTCAGGGGGAACTCTGGGGCCAACGTCCTGACTTTC.